Listed below are T cell receptor beta chains from one sample, sequenced in a study of Ad26.COV2.S vaccination and SARS-CoV-2 variants. Sequencing used immunoSEQ multiplex PCR; TCRdb keeps in-frame clones, though not all of them. In the table there are about 410,000 clones, about nine tenths of which are singletons. This specimen was peripheral blood, taken in a trial of Ad26.COV2.S vaccine versus placebo. These receptors originate from a person between 18 and 60 years old who received the Ad26.COV2.S COVID-19 vaccine or a placebo. Each CDR3 is given with its conserved first and last residue.

TRBV9,19,TRBJ2-1,CASSVEGLVAGVTYNEQFF
TRBV5-4,15,TRBJ2-3,CASSLEQGRSDTQYF
TRBV5-5,15,TRBJ1-1,CASSLAETRNTEAFF
TRBV28,13,TRBJ2-1,CASISGGRDEQFF
TRBV7-7,15,TRBJ2-1,CASSLSGQRNNEQFF
TRBV27,17,TRBJ1-4,CASSPRTGWKTNEKLFF
TRBV19,15,TRBJ2-3,CASKSVSMGTDTQYF
TRBV11-3,13,TRBJ2-3,CASGGKYTDTQYF
TRBV4-3,16,TRBJ2-3,CASSRTGNPPTDTQYF
TRBV30,12,TRBJ1-3,CAWSVSGNTIYF
TRBV5-1,15,TRBJ2-2,CASRGQLSNTGELFF
TRBV28,16,TRBJ1-5,CASSLDFGAGFQPQHF
TRBV13,17,TRBJ2-1,CASSSGTSGGAGNEQFF
TRBV7-9,18,TRBJ2-2,CASSLVATRDRDTGELFF
TRBV7-9,18,TRBJ2-7,CASSLVDGSERGLYEQYF
TRBV18,15,TRBJ1-3,CASSPTFDRGNTIYF
TRBV4-3,15,TRBJ1-4,CASSQDRGVYEKLFF
TRBV5-4,16,TRBJ2-2,CASSPRQGGSAGELFF
TRBV6-2/TRBV6-3,13,TRBJ2-7,CASRPTGLLEQYF
TRBV28,12,TRBJ2-3,CASSLSPDTQYF
TRBV3-1/TRBV3-2,14,TRBJ2-7,CASSKERGSYEQYF
TRBV25-1,13,TRBJ1-2,CASSEYGTRSYTF
TRBV20-1,15,TRBJ2-1,CSASRGLATANEQFF
TRBV30,13,TRBJ1-5,CAWSGDSNQPQHF
TRBV28,15,TRBJ2-4,CASSFRGLAKNIQYF
TRBV6-2/TRBV6-3,19,TRBJ1-5,CASSYIAQGATYSNQPQHF
TRBV27,14,TRBJ2-1,CASREGPSYNEQFF
TRBV5-4,15,TRBJ1-6,CASSRGQVESTPLHF
TRBV4-1,16,TRBJ2-2,CASSQDGQGNTGELFF
TRBV6-5,15,TRBJ2-7,CASSYGSTSSYEQYF
TRBV5-1,15,TRBJ1-6,CASSLAWQRYSPLHF
TRBV19,14,TRBJ1-2,CASSPTGANYGYTF
TRBV25-1,15,TRBJ2-1,CASGTGGPSYNEQFF
TRBV2,14,TRBJ2-5,CASSPDRGQETQYF
TRBV6-5,12,TRBJ1-1,CASSIRGTEAFF
TRBV29-1,13,TRBJ1-6,CSVGDVRGSPLHF
TRBV5-5,15,TRBJ1-2,CASSHTSLFLYGYTF
TRBV30,14,TRBJ1-5,CAWDPTGGDQPQHF
TRBV7-2,14,TRBJ2-2,CASSLGPGNGELFF
TRBV21-1,20,TRBJ1-4,CASSKGNRDRGRATNEKLFF
TRBV9,16,TRBJ2-3,CASSVVGGGVSDTQYF
TRBV7-2,14,TRBJ2-5,CASSPPGSKRTQYF
TRBV6-5,15,TRBJ2-7,CASSPFGGATYEQYF
TRBV12-3/TRBV12-4,12,TRBJ2-7,CASSLVLHEQYF
TRBV19,14,TRBJ1-5,CASSVGTGREPQHF
TRBV6-5,13,TRBJ1-3,CASRPPQGNTIYF
TRBV2,16,TRBJ2-1,CASSELGLSSYNEQFF
TRBV7-9,13,TRBJ1-6,CASSSTYNSPLHF
TRBV24-1,14,TRBJ2-3,CATSAYGNTDTQYF
TRBV28,14,TRBJ1-2,CASSYGRSNYGYTF
TRBV19,12,TRBJ1-2,CASSIVSRGYTF
TRBV5-6,16,TRBJ1-5,CASSLWEDYSNQPQHF
TRBV10-2,16,TRBJ2-5,CASRTSSGGAAETQYF
TRBV28,16,TRBJ2-3,CASTLQGIKVADTQYF
TRBV7-7,14,TRBJ2-2,CASSSQQGTGELFF